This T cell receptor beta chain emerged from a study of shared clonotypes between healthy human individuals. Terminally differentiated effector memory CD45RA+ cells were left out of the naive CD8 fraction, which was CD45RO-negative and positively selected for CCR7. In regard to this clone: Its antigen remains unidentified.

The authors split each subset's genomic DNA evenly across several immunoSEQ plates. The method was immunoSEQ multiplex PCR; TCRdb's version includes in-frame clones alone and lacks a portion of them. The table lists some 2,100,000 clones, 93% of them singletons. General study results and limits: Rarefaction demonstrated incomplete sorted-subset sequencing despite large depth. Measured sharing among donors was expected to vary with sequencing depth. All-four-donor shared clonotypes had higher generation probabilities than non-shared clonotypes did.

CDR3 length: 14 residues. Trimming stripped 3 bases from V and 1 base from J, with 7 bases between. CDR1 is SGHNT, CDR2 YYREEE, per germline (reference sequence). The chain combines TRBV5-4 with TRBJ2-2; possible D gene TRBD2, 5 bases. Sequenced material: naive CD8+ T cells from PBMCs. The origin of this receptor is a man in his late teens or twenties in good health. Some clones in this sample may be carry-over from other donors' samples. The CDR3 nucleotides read TGTGCCAGCAGCTACCGGGAGAACACCGGGGAGCTGTTTTTT. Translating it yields CASSYRENTGELFF. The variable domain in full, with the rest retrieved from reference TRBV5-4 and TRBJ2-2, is ETGVTQSPTHLIKTRGQQVTLRCSSQSGHNTVSWYQQALGQGPQFIFQYYREEENGRGNFPPRFSGLQFPNYSSELNVNALELDDSALYLCASSYRENTGELFFGEGSRLTVL.